The TCR beta chain described here comes from a study of cytomegalovirus exposure and HLA in healthy donors. Study outcomes and limitations: One later analysis reportedly identified an Asian-associated ancestry cluster that showed fewer N-insertions than the approximately 600-donor mean. Rare sequences made up most TCRs, while some public TCRs were found in many donors. In an earlier analysis, productive rearrangement rates for most beta V segments clustered near 90% or 30%.

On this clone itself: Its target is not known.

PCR primers comprised 60 Vbeta and 13 Jbeta primers. The table came from immunoSEQ multiplex PCR; TCRdb's copy has only in-frame clones and leaves some out. In the table there are some 64,000 clones, about 90% of which are singletons. Germline V gene data show CDR1 as SQVTM and CDR2 as ANQGSEA. The CDR3 contains 15 residues. After removal of 4 bases from V and 1 base from J, the junction contained 9 bases not matched to a gene. The source is a man aged 25 to 40 in good health and CMV-seropositive. Sequenced input: PBMCs. The chain employs TRBV29-1 and TRBJ1-2; 7 nucleotides align to TRBD1. The CDR3 sequence is CSVARGRVFNYGYTF. The CDR3 DNA follows: TGCAGCGTTGCGAGGGGGCGAGTTTTTAACTATGGCTACACCTTC.